The clone carrying this T cell receptor (beta chain) was detected once. These data belong to a study of control samples from healthy donors and cancer patients. TCRdb's table, derived via immunoSEQ multiplex PCR, lists solely in-frame clones and lacks some. The sample carries 100,000 to 150,000 clones, 90% recorded once. Germline CDR1 reads LNHDA; CDR2 reads SQIVND (reference sequence). This CDR3 contains 15 residues. V was cut by 5 bases and J by 7 bases, with 18 bases left in between. This clonotype was sampled from a man aged 35-49 years in good health. The chain carries TRBV19 and TRBJ2-1; D is ambiguous. Sequenced sample: blood. The CDR3 loop is CASSPTTPITNEQFF. As DNA, the CDR3 is TGTGCCAGTAGTCCGACAACCCCAATCACAAATGAGCAGTTCTTC. Full variable domain (rest looked up from reference TRBV19 and TRBJ2-1): DGGITQSPKYLFRKEGQNVTLSCEQNLNHDAMYWYRQDPGQGLRLIYYSQIVNDFQKGDIAEGYSVSREKKESFPLTVTSAQKNPTAFYLCASSPTTPITNEQFFGPGTRLTVL.